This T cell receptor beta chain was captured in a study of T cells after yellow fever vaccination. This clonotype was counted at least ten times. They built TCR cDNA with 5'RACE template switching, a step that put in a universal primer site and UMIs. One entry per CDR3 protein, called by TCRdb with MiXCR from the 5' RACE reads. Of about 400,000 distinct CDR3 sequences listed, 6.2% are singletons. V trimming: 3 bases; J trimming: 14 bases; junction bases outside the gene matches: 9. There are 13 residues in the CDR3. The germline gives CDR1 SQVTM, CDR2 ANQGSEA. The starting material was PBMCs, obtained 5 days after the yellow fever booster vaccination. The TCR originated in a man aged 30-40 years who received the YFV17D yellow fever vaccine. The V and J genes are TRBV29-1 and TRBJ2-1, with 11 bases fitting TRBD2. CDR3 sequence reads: CSVDLTSGSYEFF. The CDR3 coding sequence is TGCAGCGTTGACCTAACTAGCGGGAGTTACGAGTTCTTC.